This TCR beta chain came from a study of T cell responses to AZD1222 COVID-19 vaccine. Here immunoSEQ multiplex PCR was the method, and the copy in TCRdb shows in-frame clones only, minus some. The data contain 120,000 to 150,000 clones, 90% of them singletons. Findings and caveats of the study: Close to half of spike-specific TCRs reportedly recognize unmutated variant regions. When two AZD1222 doses had been given, Spike-specific TCR breadth and depth rose. In all cases, repertoires were sampled only after the peak T cell response. White British ancestry dominated among donors, who included more females, and clonal diversity was possibly underestimated.

CDR3 size: 16 residues. CDR1 and CDR2 (germline): SGHTA, FQGTGA. V gave up 3 bases and J gave up 2 bases; unmatched junction bases: 6. Turning to this clone: Its specificity is unknown.

The sequence derives from an adult who received the AZD1222 COVID-19 vaccine. This chain connects TRBV7-3 to TRBJ2-1, with TRBD2 matching 8 bases. The specimen was peripheral blood, collected 28 days after the second AZD1222 dose. In DNA, the CDR3 is TGTGCCAGCAGCTTGACGGGAGGGCCCCCCTACAATGAGCAGTTCTTC. Protein sequence: CASSLTGGPPYNEQFF.